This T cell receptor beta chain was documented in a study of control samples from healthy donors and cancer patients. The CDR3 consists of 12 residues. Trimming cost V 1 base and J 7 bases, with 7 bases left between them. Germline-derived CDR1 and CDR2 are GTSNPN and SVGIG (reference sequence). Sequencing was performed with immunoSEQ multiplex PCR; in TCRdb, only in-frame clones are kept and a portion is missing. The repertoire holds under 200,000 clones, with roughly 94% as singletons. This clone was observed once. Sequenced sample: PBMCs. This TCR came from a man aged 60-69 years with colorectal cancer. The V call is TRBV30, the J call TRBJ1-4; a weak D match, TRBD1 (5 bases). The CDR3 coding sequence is TGTGCCTGGAGTGGGAGGGGTGAAAAACTGTTTTTT. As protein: CAWSGRGEKLFF.